This passage covers 27 T cell receptor beta chains from one sample sequenced in a study of T cells after yellow fever vaccination. TCRdb re-called the 5' RACE reads with MiXCR, one entry per CDR3 protein. The data contain about 350,000 distinct CDR3 sequences, roughly 8.4% of them singletons. The specimen comprised PBMCs, sampled about 49 days after the first yellow fever vaccination. The receptors originated from a man aged 18 to 30 who received the YFV17D yellow fever vaccine.

The rearrangement links TRBV12-3 or TRBV12-4 to TRBJ2-7; the D is unclear. V shed 3 bases and J shed 2 bases, with 5 bases lying between them. The CDR3 length is 12 residues. CDR3 residues: CASSFGAYEQYV. CDR3 nucleotide sequence: TGTGCCAGCAGTTTTGGGGCCTACGAGCAGTACGTC.

The V and J genes are TRBV7-8 and TRBJ2-1; D is unclear. Germline lookup yields CDR1 SGHVS and CDR2 FQNEAQ. With 5 bases removed from V and 0 bases from J, the gap between germline ends came to 11 bases. CDR3 length equals 15 residues. This CDR3 is CASSRVLGSYNEQFF. For the CDR3, the DNA is TGTGCCAGCAGCCGAGTGCTGGGCTCCTACAATGAGCAGTTCTTC. The whole variable domain, filled in from reference TRBV7-8 and TRBJ2-1, reads GAGVSQSPRYKVAKRGQDVALRCDPISGHVSLFWYQQALGQGPEFLTYFQNEAQLDKSGLPSDRFFAERPEGSVSTLKIQRTQQEDSAVYLCASSRVLGSYNEQFFGPGTRLTVL.

This chain uses TRBV7-2 with TRBJ1-3, with no clear D. Germline V lookup: CDR1 SGHTA, CDR2 FQGNSA. V was clipped by 4 bases and J by 0 bases, with 10 bases between them. CDR3 length equals 15 residues. The CDR3 DNA is TGTGCCAGCAGCTCGCAACCCACCTCTGGAAACACCATATATTTT. Translating it yields CASSSQPTSGNTIYF.

V and J are TRBV19 and TRBJ2-2; 8 bases are shared with TRBD1. The CDR3 is 13 amino acids. Germline CDR1 LNHDA, CDR2 SQIVND (reference sequence). V shed 8 bases, J shed 7 bases, and the junction held 6 bases outside the gene matches. CDR3 region: CASSGQGNGELFF. CDR3 bases: TGTGCCAGTTCCGGACAGGGTAACGGGGAGCTGTTTTTT.

V usage is TRBV25-1 and J usage is TRBJ2-3; D is uncertain. Germline CDR1 and CDR2: MGHDK and SYGVNS. V was trimmed by 6 bases and J by 2 bases, leaving 9 bases between them. CDR3 length: 13 residues. The DNA for the CDR3 is TGTGCCAGCAGCGAACCAGTCACAGATACGCAGTATTTT. Protein product: CASSEPVTDTQYF.

The J gene is TRBJ1-2, the V gene TRBV20-1; D not resolved. The germline V gene encodes CDR1 DFQATT and CDR2 SNEGSKA (reference sequence). Trimming shortened V by 0 bases and J by 8 bases, and 22 bases separated the two germline ends. The CDR3 contains 16 residues. The CDR3 sequence: CSARDRIPIQVAGYTF. The CDR3 coding sequence is TGCAGTGCTAGAGATCGGATCCCGATTCAGGTTGCGGGCTACACCTTC.

This clonotype was seen a handful of times. V gene TRBV20-1 combines with J gene TRBJ2-1, with 8 bases aligning to TRBD2. This CDR3 contains 13 residues. The J segment lost 3 bases and the V segment lost 6 bases, leaving 4 bases of the junction unmatched. Germline loops: CDR1 DFQATT, CDR2 SNEGSKA (reference sequence). The CDR3 bases are TGCAGTGCCCTTAGCGGGAACTACAATGAGCAGTTCTTC. Residues: CSALSGNYNEQFF.

This clonotype was detected many times. The CDR3 is CASSQDSTGGRGNGYTF. In nucleotides, the CDR3 is TGCGCCAGCAGCCAAGATTCAACAGGGGGGCGCGGGAATGGCTACACCTTC. The chain employs TRBV4-3 and TRBJ1-2; 8 bases line up with TRBD1. V dropped 0 bases and J dropped 6; count of bases not matched to a gene: 12. Germline assignment: CDR1 LGHNA and CDR2 YSLEER. CDR3 size: 17 residues.

This clonotype was observed a few times. The V gene is TRBV20-1, the J gene TRBJ1-1; D is uncertain. Trimming took off 6 bases at V and 0 bases at J, with 17 bases between the two ends. CDR1 DFQATT and CDR2 SNEGSKA come from the germline V gene (reference sequence). The CDR3 extends over 15 amino acids. The CDR3 reads CSARRPGSMNTEAFF. CDR3 sequence (DNA): TGCAGTGCGAGACGTCCGGGGAGCATGAACACTGAAGCTTTCTTT.

Written as DNA, the CDR3 is TGTGCCAGCAGTATTTATAACTATGGCTACACCTTC. Its protein is CASSIYNYGYTF. V gene TRBV2 combines with J gene TRBJ1-2; D unresolved. The V end was cut by 5 bases, the J end by 1 base, with 5 bases between. Germline V gene sequence: CDR1 SNHLY, CDR2 FYNNEI. The CDR3 extends over 12 amino acids.

The J gene is TRBJ1-1, the V gene TRBV7-9; D unresolved. V lost 5 bases and J 6 bases, leaving 10 bases between the germline ends. In germline, CDR1 is SEHNR, CDR2 FQNEAQ (reference sequence). This CDR3 is built from 12 residues. The CDR3 DNA is TGTGCCAGCAGCCCCAGAGGATCTGAAGCTTTCTTT. This translates into CASSPRGSEAFF.

This clonotype was seen a handful of times. V and J are TRBV2 and TRBJ2-3, with TRBD1 as a possible D gene (6 bases). CDR3 length equals 12 residues. V lost 6 bases and J lost 5, with 9 bases in between. Germline V gene sequence: CDR1 SNHLY, CDR2 FYNNEI. The CDR3, as DNA: TGTGCCAGCAGACAGGGTTTAGATACGCAGTATTTT. Translating it yields CASRQGLDTQYF.

This clonotype was counted between two and nine times. The chain couples TRBV20-1 to TRBJ2-3, with 8 bases lining up with TRBD2. In germline, CDR1 is DFQATT, CDR2 SNEGSKA (reference sequence). The CDR3 consists of 14 residues. V was clipped by 4 bases and J by 3 bases; unmatched bases: 6. The CDR3 is CSAKRAGGTDTQYF. For the CDR3, the DNA is TGCAGTGCTAAGAGGGCGGGGGGTACAGATACGCAGTATTTT.

This clonotype was observed a few times. This chain links TRBV29-1 with TRBJ2-3; D perhaps matches TRBD1 (6 bases). V was shortened by 4 bases and J by 2 bases, with 13 bases between the two germline ends. This CDR3 spans 14 amino acids. Germline V gives CDR1 SQVTM, CDR2 ANQGSEA. The CDR3 loop reads CSVGLGAVTDTQYF. The DNA of the CDR3 is TGCAGCGTTGGGCTGGGGGCGGTCACAGATACGCAGTATTTT.

CDR3 region: CASSPKRNTGELFF. The CDR3 DNA reads as TGTGCCAGCAGCCCAAAGCGGAACACCGGGGAGCTGTTTTTT. The chain recombines TRBV7-3 with TRBJ2-2; D is uncertain. Germline assignment: CDR1 SGHTA and CDR2 FQGTGA. The CDR3 is made up of 14 amino acids. V lost 5 bases to trimming and J lost 1 base, with 8 bases between them.

The chain joins TRBV7-2 to TRBJ2-5; 7 bases fit TRBD2. V lost 5 bases, J lost 4 bases, and 7 bases stayed unmatched. Germline V lookup: CDR1 SGHTA, CDR2 FQGNSA. The CDR3 is made up of 14 amino acids. CDR3 in amino acids: CASSQRGGRETQYF. Here the CDR3 DNA reads TGTGCCAGCAGCCAGAGGGGAGGGAGAGAGACCCAGTACTTC.

This clonotype showed up just a few times. The chain joins TRBV3-1 to TRBJ2-1; D is unresolved. The germline gives CDR1 LGHDT, CDR2 YNNKEL (reference sequence). The CDR3 has 12 residues. V was pared by 0 bases and J by 9 bases, with 6 bases between. CDR3 nucleotides: TGTGCCAGCAGCCAAGAGCTATTTGAGCAGTTCTTC. This gives the protein CASSQELFEQFF.

This clonotype was seen a handful of times. V is TRBV9 and J is TRBJ2-3, with 13 bases fitting TRBD2. Per the germline V gene, CDR1 is SGDLS and CDR2 is YYNGEE. The CDR3 contains 17 residues. Germline trimming cut 0 bases from V and 7 bases from J; bases unmatched to any gene: 8. The CDR3 DNA sequence: TGTGCCAGCAGCGTAGGACTAGCGGGGGGTAAAGGGAATACGCAGTATTTT. This codes for CASSVGLAGGKGNTQYF.

The V gene is TRBV12-3 or TRBV12-4, the J gene TRBJ1-2, with 9 bases that match TRBD1. The junction had 5 bases not matched to a gene; V was cut back by 6 bases and J by 3 bases. This CDR3 has 14 residues. CDR3 DNA sequence: TGTGCCAGCAGCTGGGACAGGGTTGACTATGGCTACACCTTC. The encoded protein is CASSWDRVDYGYTF.

This sequence joins TRBV20-1 and TRBJ1-5; 9 bases align to TRBD1. The junction had 16 bases not matched to a gene; V was cut back by 5 bases and J by 2 bases. From germline, CDR1 is DFQATT and CDR2 SNEGSKA (reference sequence). CDR3 length: 18 amino acids. In nucleotides, the CDR3 is TGCAGTGCTGAGGACAGAACAGGGGGCGCCGCGGGCAATCAGCCCCAGCATTTT. Translated: CSAEDRTGGAAGNQPQHF.

This chain links TRBV5-1 with TRBJ2-5; D gene unclear. The CDR3 is 14 residues long. V was clipped by 0 bases and J by 0 bases, with 6 bases between them. CDR1 SGHRS and CDR2 YFSETQ come from the germline V gene. CDR3 loop: CASSLDRDQETQYF. The CDR3 nucleotides read TGCGCCAGCAGCTTGGACCGGGACCAAGAGACCCAGTACTTC.

This clonotype has a handful of counts. This chain connects TRBV7-2 to TRBJ1-1; 7 bases are a match to TRBD1. Germline-derived CDR1 and CDR2 are SGHTA and FQGNSA. The CDR3 has 14 amino acids. Trimming cost V 7 bases and J 1 base; bases outside gene matches: 6. DNA of the CDR3: TGTGCCAGCAAACGGGACAGACAGAACACTGAAGCTTTCTTT. Amino acids: CASKRDRQNTEAFF.

Comments on this clonotype: The junction and the germline gene differ at one end; a read error may be behind it. The rearrangement uses TRBV5-1 and TRBJ2-2; 7 positions match TRBD1. The CDR3 is 15 amino acids. Germline CDR1 is SGHRS and CDR2 is YFSETQ. CDR3 nucleotides: TGCGCCAGCAGAAGTTACAGGGGCGGTGCCGGGGAGCTGGTTTTT. Protein: CASRSYRGGAGELVF.

This clonotype has a handful of counts. The chain joins TRBV10-3 to TRBJ2-1, with 14 bases matching TRBD2. With 4 bases clipped from V and 0 bases from J, the junction kept 14 bases outside the gene matches. CDR3 length equals 21 residues. Germline CDR1 and CDR2: ENHRY and SYGVKD. CDR3 sequence: CAISGGTSGGPRLSSYNEQFF. The CDR3 DNA reads as TGTGCCATCAGTGGGGGGACTAGCGGGGGCCCCCGTTTAAGCTCCTACAATGAGCAGTTCTTC.

This clonotype was seen only a few times. V is TRBV20-1 and J is TRBJ2-7; D perhaps matches TRBD2 (5 bases). V lost 0 bases and J 2 bases, leaving 14 bases between the germline ends. This CDR3 is 15 amino acids long. The germline V gene has CDR1 DFQATT and CDR2 SNEGSKA (reference sequence). CDR3 in DNA: TGCAGTGCTAGAGATCCCGGGATCCGGGCCTACGAGCAGTACTTC. Translation: CSARDPGIRAYEQYF.

This clonotype came up a few times. The chain is built from TRBV5-1 and TRBJ1-1, with a possible D match to TRBD1 (5 bases). This CDR3 has 13 residues. V gave up 5 bases and J gave up 1 base, with 9 bases separating them. Germline-derived CDR1 and CDR2 are SGHRS and YFSETQ. CDR3 region: CASSDQGNTEAFF. The CDR3 nucleotides are TGCGCCAGCAGTGATCAGGGGAACACTGAAGCTTTCTTT. The full variable domain, rest sourced from reference TRBV5-1 and TRBJ1-1, is KAGVTQTPRYLIKTRGQQVTLSCSPISGHRSVSWYQQTPGQGLQFLFEYFSETQRNKGNFPGRFSGRQFSNSRSEMNVSTLELGDSALYLCASSDQGNTEAFFGQGTRLTVV.

This clonotype showed up just a few times. The chain combines TRBV7-2 with TRBJ2-5, with 7 nucleotides matching TRBD2. Germline lookup yields CDR1 SGHTA and CDR2 FQGNSA. The CDR3 contains 14 residues. J gave up 1 base and V 4 bases, and 3 bases lay outside the gene matches. CDR3 nucleotide sequence: TGTGCCAGCAGCTCCCTAGCGGTCCAAGAGACCCAGTACTTC. Translation: CASSSLAVQETQYF.